This T cell receptor (beta chain) was observed in a study of cytomegalovirus exposure and HLA in healthy donors. The CDR3 extends over 19 amino acids. Trimming removed 5 bases from V and 1 base from J; junction bases left unmatched: 16. Germline V lookup: CDR1 SEHNR, CDR2 FQNEAQ (reference sequence). Use of 60 Vbeta and 13 Jbeta primers characterized the PCR. Generated by immunoSEQ multiplex PCR, the TCRdb table keeps only in-frame clones and is missing some. Of around 150,000 clones in the sample, 60% to 80% are singletons; the top ten hold about 9.9%. This clone was observed a single time. The sequencing input was PBMCs. The chain has TRBV7-9 and TRBJ1-2, with 10 bases identical to TRBD1. The receptor was isolated from a man in his late teens or twenties in good health and CMV-seropositive. The CDR3 DNA follows: TGTGCCAGCAGCGTACCGAGGACAGGGGGTCGTGAGGTTAACTATGGCTACACCTTC. It translates to CASSVPRTGGREVNYGYTF.